The rows below give T cell receptor beta chains drawn from one sample of a study of blood T cell repertoires in COVID-19. The repertoire was sequenced with immunoSEQ multiplex PCR; TCRdb's copy has only in-frame clones and lacks some. This repertoire shows about 65,000 clones, roughly 83% found once; its top ten account for roughly 10%. Sample: peripheral blood. These receptors all come from a man aged 45-65 years with COVID-19, enrolled during active disease. CDR3s include the opening cysteine and the closing phenylalanine or tryptophan. Rows give clone size only sometimes, using once, few, many, or a class for an expanded clone.

J: TRBJ1-2; V: TRBV6-5; size: .; CDR3: CASFPGQGNYGYTF
J: TRBJ2-5; V: TRBV7-3; size: .; CDR3: CASSIGTGVSETQYF
J: TRBJ2-6; V: TRBV7-9; size: .; CDR3: CASNQRGSGANVLTF
J: TRBJ2-7; V: TRBV24-1; size: .; CDR3: CATSDLYEQYF
J: TRBJ1-6; V: TRBV5-6; size: .; CDR3: CASSSPPGQGAYSPLHF
J: TRBJ1-1; V: TRBV14; size: .; CDR3: CASSRQTNTEAFF
J: TRBJ2-1; V: TRBV4-2; size: .; CDR3: CASRPDGGRVNEQFF
J: TRBJ2-1; V: TRBV18; size: .; CDR3: CASSPKGLKENEQFF
J: TRBJ2-3; V: TRBV11-3; size: .; CDR3: CASSLGGTDTQYF
J: TRBJ2-7; V: TRBV6-1; size: .; CDR3: CASSGLAGLRAYEQYF
J: TRBJ1-1; V: TRBV27; size: .; CDR3: CASSSRTGDTEAFF
J: TRBJ2-7; V: TRBV7-9; size: .; CDR3: CASSLGGTGTNEQYF
J: TRBJ2-3; V: TRBV6-1; size: .; CDR3: CASSEVPGQSDTQYF
J: TRBJ1-1; V: TRBV28; size: .; CDR3: CASTNGGPLGAFF
J: TRBJ2-5; V: TRBV20-1; size: once; CDR3: CSASRASGKETQYF
J: TRBJ2-5; V: TRBV4-1; size: .; CDR3: CASSQVALGLTQETQYF
J: TRBJ1-2; V: TRBV7-9; size: .; CDR3: CASSLLGKRLGYTF
J: TRBJ1-6; V: TRBV11-1; size: few; CDR3: CASSFGGNNSPLHF
J: TRBJ2-1; V: TRBV9; size: .; CDR3: CASSVGETGRHNEQFF
J: TRBJ2-5; V: TRBV30; size: .; CDR3: CAWSPGAKRSETQYF
J: TRBJ2-7; V: TRBV7-9; size: .; CDR3: CASSARRQGKRSYEQYF
J: TRBJ2-1; V: TRBV29-1; size: .; CDR3: CSAGVGLYNEQFF
J: TRBJ2-2; V: TRBV28; size: .; CDR3: CASSFFGDTGELFF
J: TRBJ2-7; V: TRBV24-1; size: .; CDR3: CATRRRGRVSYEQYF
J: TRBJ2-7; V: TRBV5-1; size: .; CDR3: CASSVKRGGEKYF
J: TRBJ2-7; V: TRBV24-1; size: .; CDR3: CATSDSRLPTYEQYF
J: TRBJ1-5; V: TRBV7-8; size: .; CDR3: CASSRDRGIQPQHF
J: TRBJ2-1; V: TRBV30; size: few; CDR3: CASKGQNYNEQFF
J: TRBJ2-5; V: TRBV24-1; size: .; CDR3: CATSAHQGTQETQYF
J: TRBJ2-3; V: TRBV7-3; size: .; CDR3: CASSYSSGRDTQYF
J: TRBJ1-1; V: TRBV12-3/TRBV12-4; size: .; CDR3: CASSRQGNTEAFF
J: TRBJ2-7; V: TRBV27; size: once; CDR3: CASSPTRQGAEYEQYF
J: TRBJ2-7; V: TRBV28; size: .; CDR3: CASSYRGAGGDEQYF
J: TRBJ2-3; V: TRBV4-1; size: .; CDR3: CASTTSDGLAGRGQYF
J: TRBJ2-6; V: TRBV6-5; size: .; CDR3: CASRDRANVLTF
J: TRBJ1-1; V: TRBV27; size: .; CDR3: CASSPPGGEGRTEAFF
J: TRBJ2-7; V: TRBV4-2; size: .; CDR3: CASSPSTWERRGEQYF
J: TRBJ1-1; V: TRBV5-1; size: .; CDR3: CASSPTGDSEAFF
J: TRBJ1-1; V: TRBV3-1/TRBV3-2; size: few; CDR3: CASSLAGDFEAFF
J: TRBJ1-4; V: TRBV30; size: .; CDR3: CAWRRSATNEKLFF
J: TRBJ2-1; V: TRBV7-8; size: .; CDR3: CASSLVLAGFFDNEQFF
J: TRBJ2-7; V: TRBV19; size: .; CDR3: CASSAQLQGTYEQYF
J: TRBJ1-4; V: TRBV7-6; size: .; CDR3: CASSQPLGGLFF
J: TRBJ1-6; V: TRBV19; size: few; CDR3: CASSTPWDRVRGSPLHF
J: TRBJ1-5; V: TRBV2; size: .; CDR3: CASSLRGNQPQHF
J: TRBJ2-3; V: TRBV19; size: .; CDR3: CASSRGQGNTDTQYF
J: TRBJ2-2; V: TRBV28; size: .; CDR3: CASSRDRGNTGELFF
J: TRBJ1-4; V: TRBV19; size: .; CDR3: CASSMWLGEEKLFF
J: TRBJ2-7; V: TRBV28; size: .; CDR3: CASSYSGTAGSYEQYF
J: TRBJ2-7; V: TRBV3-1/TRBV3-2; size: .; CDR3: CASSQARDYEQYF
J: TRBJ1-1; V: TRBV5-5; size: .; CDR3: CASSSLGGKAFF
J: TRBJ2-1; V: TRBV4-2; size: .; CDR3: CASSQGTSFVNEQFF
J: TRBJ2-1; V: TRBV18; size: .; CDR3: CASSPVGGVNEQFF